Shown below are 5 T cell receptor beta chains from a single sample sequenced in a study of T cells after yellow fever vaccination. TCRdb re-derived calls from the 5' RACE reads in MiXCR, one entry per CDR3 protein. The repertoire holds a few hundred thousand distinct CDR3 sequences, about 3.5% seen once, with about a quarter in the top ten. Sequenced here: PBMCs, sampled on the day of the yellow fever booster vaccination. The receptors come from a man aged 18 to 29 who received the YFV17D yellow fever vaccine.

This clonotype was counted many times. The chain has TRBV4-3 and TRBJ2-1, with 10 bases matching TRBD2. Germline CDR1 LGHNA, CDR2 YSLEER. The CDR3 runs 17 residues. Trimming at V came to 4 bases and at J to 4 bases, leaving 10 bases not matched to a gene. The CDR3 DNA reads TGCGCCAGCAGCCCAGAGAGAGCGGGGGGGAGATACAATGAGCAGTTCTTC. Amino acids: CASSPERAGGRYNEQFF.

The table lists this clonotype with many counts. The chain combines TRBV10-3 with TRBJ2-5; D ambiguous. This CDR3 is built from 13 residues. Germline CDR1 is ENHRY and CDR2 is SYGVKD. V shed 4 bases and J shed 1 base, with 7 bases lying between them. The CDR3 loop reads CAISADLQETQYF. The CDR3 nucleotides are TGTGCCATCAGTGCAGATCTCCAAGAGACCCAGTACTTC.

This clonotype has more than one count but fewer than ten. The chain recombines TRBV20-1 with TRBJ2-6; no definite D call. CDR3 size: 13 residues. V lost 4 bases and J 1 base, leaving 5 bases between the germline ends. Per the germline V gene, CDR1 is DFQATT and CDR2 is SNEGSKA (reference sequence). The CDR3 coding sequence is TGCAGTGCTACTTGGTCTGGGGCCAACGTCCTGACTTTC. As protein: CSATWSGANVLTF.

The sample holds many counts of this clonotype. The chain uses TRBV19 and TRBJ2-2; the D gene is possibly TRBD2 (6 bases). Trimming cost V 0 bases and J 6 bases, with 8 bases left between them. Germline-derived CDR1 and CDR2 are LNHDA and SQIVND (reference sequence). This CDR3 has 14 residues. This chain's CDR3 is CASSIDWGAGELFF. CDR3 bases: TGTGCCAGTAGTATAGATTGGGGGGCCGGGGAGCTGTTTTTT.

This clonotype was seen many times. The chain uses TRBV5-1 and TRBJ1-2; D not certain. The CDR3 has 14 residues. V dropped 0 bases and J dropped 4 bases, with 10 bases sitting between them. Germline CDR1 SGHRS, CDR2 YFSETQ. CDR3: CASSLVGTGYGYTF. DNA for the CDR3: TGCGCCAGCAGCTTGGTTGGCACCGGCTATGGCTACACCTTC.